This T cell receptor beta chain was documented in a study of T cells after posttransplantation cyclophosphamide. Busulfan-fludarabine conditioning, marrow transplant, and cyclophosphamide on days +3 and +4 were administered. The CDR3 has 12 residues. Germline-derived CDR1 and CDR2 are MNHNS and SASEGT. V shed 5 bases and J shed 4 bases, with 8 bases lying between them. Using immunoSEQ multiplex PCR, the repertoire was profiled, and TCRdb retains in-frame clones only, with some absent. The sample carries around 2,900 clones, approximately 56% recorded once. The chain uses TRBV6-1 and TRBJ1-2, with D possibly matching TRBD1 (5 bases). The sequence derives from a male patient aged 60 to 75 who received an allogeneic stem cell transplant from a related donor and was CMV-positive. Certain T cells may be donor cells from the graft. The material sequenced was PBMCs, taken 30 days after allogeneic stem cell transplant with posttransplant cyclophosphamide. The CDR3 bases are TGTGCCAGCAGTAGGGGTAGCTATGGCTACACCTTC. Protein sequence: CASSRGSYGYTF.